These T cell receptor beta chains were read from a single sample in a study of molecular identifiers for immune sequencing clone quantification. TCRdb reprocessed the PCR reads via MiXCR and lists one record per CDR3 protein. The sample shows approximately 590,000 distinct CDR3 sequences, around 25% of them seen only once. Material for sequencing was naive CD8+ T cells from blood, with Jurkat cell RNA spiked in. These receptors were taken from a human donor in good health. Some libraries in this study had Jurkat cell RNA spiked in. Each CDR3 is given with its conserved first and last residue. D genes are given only for firm matches. A row's size may be missing; if present it is once, few, many or a size class.

>-|TRBV14|TRBJ2-7|TRBD1
CASSHHRGLFYEQYF
TGTGCCAGCAGCCACCACAGGGGGTTATTCTACGAGCAGTACTTC
>-|TRBV4-3|TRBJ2-4|-
CASSQVFNTLAKNIQYF
TGCGCCAGCAGCCAAGTTTTCAACACGCTAGCCAAAAACATTCAGTACTTC
>-|TRBV12-3/TRBV12-4|TRBJ2-3|-
CASSFWQEYITDTQYF
TGTGCCAGCAGTTTTTGGCAGGAGTATATCACGGATACGCAGTATTTT
>-|TRBV4-3|TRBJ2-1|TRBD2
CASSQEREAHNEQFF
TGCGCCAGCAGCCAGGAGCGGGAGGCACACAATGAGCAGTTCTTC
>many|TRBV7-9|TRBJ2-7|TRBD2
CASSLGTSGRGSYEQYF
TGTGCCAGCAGCTTAGGGACTAGCGGGAGAGGATCCTACGAGCAGTACTTC
>few|TRBV5-8|TRBJ2-1|TRBD2
CASSPPSSGVYNEQFF
TGTGCCAGCAGCCCCCCGTCTAGCGGGGTTTACAATGAGCAGTTCTTC
>-|TRBV21-1|TRBJ1-1|-
CASSIRKGPMNTEAFF
TGTGCCAGCAGCATTAGAAAAGGTCCCATGAACACTGAAGCTTTCTTT
>few|TRBV12-3/TRBV12-4|TRBJ2-5|-
CASSSYLTSQEAQYF
TGTGCCAGCAGTTCATACTTGACCAGCCAAGAGGCCCAGTACTTC
>few|TRBV20-1|TRBJ1-4|-
CSARDGDGFPNEKLFF
TGCAGTGCTAGAGATGGCGACGGATTCCCCAATGAAAAACTGTTTTTT
>-|TRBV2|TRBJ1-2|TRBD1
CASRVDRVNYGYTF
TGTGCCAGCAGGGTGGACAGGGTGAACTATGGCTACACCTTC
>many|TRBV4-3|TRBJ1-6|-
CASSQDLQGPRSYNSPLHF
TGCGCCAGCAGCCAAGATCTCCAGGGGCCCAGATCCTATAATTCACCCCTCCACTTT
>-|TRBV11-1|TRBJ2-7|TRBD2
CASSKERGGPYEQYF
TGTGCCAGCAGCAAGGAGAGGGGAGGGCCCTACGAGCAGTACTTC
>-|TRBV2|TRBJ2-3|TRBD2
CASSDLASGGANVGTDTQYF
TGTGCCAGCAGTGATCTAGCTAGCGGGGGGGCTAATGTTGGCACAGATACGCAGTATTTT
>-|TRBV14|TRBJ1-1|-
CASSRDPPLMVGTNTEAFF
TGTGCCAGCAGCCGAGATCCCCCCCTGATGGTAGGAACGAACACTGAAGCTTTCTTT
>few|TRBV6-6|TRBJ2-3|TRBD2
CASSYGDRGHSPGLAGADAQYF
TGTGCCAGCAGTTACGGGGACAGGGGACACTCCCCGGGACTAGCGGGAGCAGATGCGCAGTATTTT
>many|TRBV6-1|TRBJ1-4|-
CASQGQATNEKLFF
TGTGCTTCGCAGGGGCAAGCAACTAATGAAAAACTGTTTTTT
>many|TRBV5-6|TRBJ2-7|-
CASSPRGYPYEQYF
TGTGCCAGCAGCCCCCGGGGGTACCCCTACGAGCAGTACTTC
>many|TRBV4-1|TRBJ2-7|-
CASSQERQSSYEQYF
TGCGCCAGCAGCCAAGAGAGACAGAGCTCCTACGAGCAGTACTTC
>-|TRBV27|TRBJ2-5|-
CASSAGLGGETQHF
TGTGCCAGCAGTGCGGGACTGGGCGGGGAGACCCAGCACTTC
>-|TRBV4-3|TRBJ2-1|TRBD2
CASSQDPGEGNEQLF
TGCGCCAGCAGCCAAGATCCGGGGGAGGGCAATGAGCAGCTCTTC
>-|TRBV12-3/TRBV12-4|TRBJ2-3|TRBD2
CASSPPSGVDRRAQYF
TGTGCCAGCAGTCCGCCGAGCGGGGTTGATCGGAGGGCGCAGTATTTT
>-|TRBV5-3|TRBJ2-7|-
CAVSDSPTYEQYF
TGTGCCGTCTCCGACAGTCCAACCTACGAGCAGTACTTC
>-|TRBV24-1|TRBJ2-1|-
CATSDGVDAQFF
TGTGCCACCAGTGACGGGGTCGATGCGCAGTTCTTC
>many|TRBV20-1|TRBJ2-3|TRBD2
CSAGTSGTSTDTQYF
TGCAGTGCCGGGACTAGCGGGACTAGCACAGATACGCAGTATTTT
>many|TRBV5-1|TRBJ2-4|-
CASSWNPGQFDLAKNIQYF
TGCGCCAGCAGCTGGAACCCCGGACAGTTTGATCTAGCCAAAAACATTCAGTACTTC
>many|TRBV7-9|TRBJ1-5|-
CASSTVSNQPQHF
TGTGCCAGCAGCACAGTTAGCAATCAGCCCCAGCATTTT
>-|TRBV6-8|TRBJ1-4|-
CASRQNPGDEKLFF
TGTGCCAGCAGACAAAACCCCGGCGATGAAAAACTGTTTTTT
>many|TRBV19|TRBJ2-3|-
CASSMVAGSDTQYF
TGTGCCAGTAGTATGGTCGCTGGCTCAGATACGCAGTATTTT
>-|TRBV27|TRBJ1-1|-
CASSPGVTTEAFF
TGTGCCAGCAGTCCAGGGGTAACCACTGAAGCTTTCTTT
>-|TRBV28|TRBJ1-5|TRBD1
CASSSDKQGAYGQPQHF
TGTGCCAGCAGTTCCGACAAACAGGGGGCGTACGGTCAGCCCCAGCATTTT
>-|TRBV4-1|TRBJ2-1|TRBD2
CASSPRAGEPYNEQFF
TGCGCCAGCAGCCCCCGAGCGGGGGAACCCTACAATGAGCAGTTCTTC